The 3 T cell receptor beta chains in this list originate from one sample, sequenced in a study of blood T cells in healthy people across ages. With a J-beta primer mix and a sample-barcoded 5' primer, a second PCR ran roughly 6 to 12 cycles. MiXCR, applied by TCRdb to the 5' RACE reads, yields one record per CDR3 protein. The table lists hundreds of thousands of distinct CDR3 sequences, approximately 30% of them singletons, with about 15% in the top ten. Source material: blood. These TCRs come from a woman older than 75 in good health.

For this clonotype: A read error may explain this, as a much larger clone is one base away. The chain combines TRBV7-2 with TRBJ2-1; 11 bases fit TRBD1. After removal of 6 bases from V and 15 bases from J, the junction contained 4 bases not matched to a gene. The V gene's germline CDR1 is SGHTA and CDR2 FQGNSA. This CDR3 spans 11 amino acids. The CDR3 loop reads CASSSGQGAFF. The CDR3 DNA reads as TGTGCCAGCAGTTCCGGACAGGGGGCGTTCTTC.

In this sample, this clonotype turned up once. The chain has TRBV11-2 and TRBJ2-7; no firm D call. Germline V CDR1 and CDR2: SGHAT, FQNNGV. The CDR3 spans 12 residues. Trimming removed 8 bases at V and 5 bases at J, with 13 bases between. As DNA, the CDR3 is TGTGCCAGCCGACCTTCTAGGGACGAGCAGTACTTC. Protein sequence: CASRPSRDEQYF.

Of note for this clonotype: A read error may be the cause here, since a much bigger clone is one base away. CDR3 loop: CASNGQGLDYGYIF. CDR3 nucleotides: TGCGCCAGCAATGGACAGGGACTGGACTATGGCTACATCTTC. The V and J genes are TRBV5-1 and TRBJ1-2, with 8 positions matching TRBD1. The CDR3 runs to 14 residues. In germline, CDR1 is SGHRS, CDR2 YFSETQ.